This T cell receptor (beta chain) comes out of a study of T-cell reconstitution after alpha-beta-depleted transplantation in children. Study conclusions and caveats: At around two months after transplant, the alpha-beta T cells were reportedly derived from several hundred expanded clones that came from non-depleted graft cells. One year after transplant, T-cell counts and diversity came mostly from newly produced T cells.

On this clonotype itself: The antigen is unknown.

It was with unique molecular identifiers that the TCRbeta library was prepared. TCRdb re-derived calls from the PCR reads in MiXCR, one entry per CDR3 protein. The sample carries approximately 210,000 distinct CDR3 sequences, approximately 19% recorded once. Sample: PBMCs, mostly from graft donor cells, taken 360 days after TCRalphabeta/CD19-depleted stem cell transplant. The receptor's source is a male patient aged 2 to 10 who had a stem cell transplant for acute lymphoblastic leukemia, so the T cells may come from the graft donor.

The chain's CDR3 is CASNYREAGELFF. CDR3 DNA: TGTGCCAGCAACTACCGCGAGGCCGGGGAGCTGTTTTTT. J is TRBJ2-2 and V is TRBV2; D not certain. V lost 7 bases and J 6 bases, leaving 12 bases between the germline ends. The CDR3 has 13 amino acids. From germline, CDR1 is SNHLY and CDR2 FYNNEI.